These T cell receptor beta chains were read from a single sample in a study of cytomegalovirus exposure and HLA in healthy donors. Profiled with immunoSEQ multiplex PCR; TCRdb holds only in-frame clones, not every one. The repertoire includes over 100,000 clones, approximately 75% of them detected once, and roughly 1.1% sits in the top ten. The material sequenced was PBMCs. All receptors come from a male donor in good health and CMV-seronegative. Each CDR3 is given with its conserved first and last residue. The order of the fields is clone size, J gene, D gene, V gene, CDR3 length, CDR3 DNA, CDR3 protein. D genes are given only for firm matches. For some rows the clone size is stated as once, few or many, or as a class when expanded; others skip it.

clone_size: -; j_call: TRBJ2-2; d_call: -; v_call: TRBV7-2; cdr3_length: 15; cdr3_nt: TGTGCCAGCAGCTTATTGACAGCGAACACCGGGGAGCTGTTTTTT; cdr3_aa: CASSLLTANTGELFF
clone_size: -; j_call: TRBJ1-5; d_call: -; v_call: TRBV9; cdr3_length: 15; cdr3_nt: TGTGCCAGCAGCTGGGCAGGGGAGCGGAATCAGCCCCAGCATTTT; cdr3_aa: CASSWAGERNQPQHF
clone_size: few; j_call: TRBJ2-7; d_call: TRBD1; v_call: TRBV7-9; cdr3_length: 12; cdr3_nt: TGTGCCAGCGGGACAGGGAACTACGAGCAGTACTTC; cdr3_aa: CASGTGNYEQYF
clone_size: few; j_call: TRBJ2-7; d_call: TRBD1; v_call: TRBV10-2; cdr3_length: 13; cdr3_nt: TGCGCCAGCAGAGGGACAGACCGATACGAGCAGTACTTC; cdr3_aa: CASRGTDRYEQYF
clone_size: -; j_call: TRBJ1-2; d_call: -; v_call: TRBV19; cdr3_length: 16; cdr3_nt: TGTGCCAGTAGTATAGACGCCTCCGGGAGTAACTATGGCTACACCTTC; cdr3_aa: CASSIDASGSNYGYTF
clone_size: -; j_call: TRBJ1-1; d_call: -; v_call: TRBV6-1; cdr3_length: 13; cdr3_nt: TGTGCCAGCAGCAACCTGAGGAACACTGAAGCTTTCTTT; cdr3_aa: CASSNLRNTEAFF
clone_size: -; j_call: TRBJ1-1; d_call: -; v_call: TRBV21-1; cdr3_length: 17; cdr3_nt: TGTGCCAGCAGCAAAGGATCTCCTCCAGAAATGAACACTGAAGCTTTCTTT; cdr3_aa: CASSKGSPPEMNTEAFF
clone_size: -; j_call: TRBJ2-3; d_call: TRBD1; v_call: TRBV19; cdr3_length: 15; cdr3_nt: TGTGCCAGTAGTTTGCGGGACAGGGGAGGAGATACGCAGTATTTT; cdr3_aa: CASSLRDRGGDTQYF
clone_size: -; j_call: TRBJ2-3; d_call: TRBD1; v_call: TRBV28; cdr3_length: 14; cdr3_nt: TGTGCCAGCAAGCTGACAGGGGACACAGATACGCAGTATTTT; cdr3_aa: CASKLTGDTDTQYF
clone_size: -; j_call: TRBJ2-1; d_call: -; v_call: TRBV11-3; cdr3_length: 17; cdr3_nt: TGTGCCAGCAGCATGGGTCTTAGCGGTAGCTCCTACAATGAGCAGTTCTTC; cdr3_aa: CASSMGLSGSSYNEQFF
clone_size: -; j_call: TRBJ2-1; d_call: -; v_call: TRBV27; cdr3_length: 12; cdr3_nt: TGTGCCAGCAGGAAGGGGAATAGGGAGCAGTTCTTC; cdr3_aa: CASRKGNREQFF
clone_size: few; j_call: TRBJ1-5; d_call: TRBD1; v_call: TRBV6-5; cdr3_length: 14; cdr3_nt: TGTGCCAGCAGGCGGACAGGGCGCAATCAGCCCCAGCATTTT; cdr3_aa: CASRRTGRNQPQHF
clone_size: -; j_call: TRBJ2-7; d_call: -; v_call: TRBV2; cdr3_length: 13; cdr3_nt: TGTGCCAGCAAAATAGGCCGTGAGGACGAGCAGTACTTC; cdr3_aa: CASKIGREDEQYF
clone_size: once; j_call: TRBJ1-3; d_call: -; v_call: TRBV30; cdr3_length: 16; cdr3_nt: TGTGCCTGGAGGCCTTTCGGCAGGTTCTCTGGAAACACCATATATTTT; cdr3_aa: CAWRPFGRFSGNTIYF
clone_size: -; j_call: TRBJ1-1; d_call: -; v_call: TRBV5-6; cdr3_length: 16; cdr3_nt: TGTGCCAGCAGCTTCACACCCCTCCAGGGGTATACTGAAGCTTTCTTT; cdr3_aa: CASSFTPLQGYTEAFF
clone_size: -; j_call: TRBJ2-5; d_call: TRBD1; v_call: TRBV6-6; cdr3_length: 15; cdr3_nt: TGTGCCAGCAGTAACCGACAGGGTGAGCTTGAGACCCAGTACTTC; cdr3_aa: CASSNRQGELETQYF
clone_size: -; j_call: TRBJ2-3; d_call: TRBD2; v_call: TRBV9; cdr3_length: 14; cdr3_nt: TGTGCCAGCAGCGTAGGCGGGGGGGGAGATACGCAGTATTTT; cdr3_aa: CASSVGGGGDTQYF
clone_size: -; j_call: TRBJ2-3; d_call: TRBD2; v_call: TRBV9; cdr3_length: 16; cdr3_nt: TGTGCCAGCAGCCTCGGAGCGGGGGGGAGCACAGATACGCAGTATTTT; cdr3_aa: CASSLGAGGSTDTQYF
clone_size: few; j_call: TRBJ1-2; d_call: TRBD1; v_call: TRBV6-5; cdr3_length: 15; cdr3_nt: TGTGCCAGCAGTTACTCGGGACAGGGTAACTATGGCTACACCTTC; cdr3_aa: CASSYSGQGNYGYTF
clone_size: -; j_call: TRBJ2-3; d_call: -; v_call: TRBV30; cdr3_length: 14; cdr3_nt: TGTGCCTGCCTCGCGGGACAGAGCACAGATACGCAGTATTTT; cdr3_aa: CACLAGQSTDTQYF
clone_size: once; j_call: TRBJ2-3; d_call: TRBD2; v_call: TRBV7-8; cdr3_length: 17; cdr3_nt: TGTGCCAGCAGCTCGGGACTAGCGGGGGGGCGGACAGATACGCAGTATTTT; cdr3_aa: CASSSGLAGGRTDTQYF
clone_size: many; j_call: TRBJ1-1; d_call: -; v_call: TRBV2; cdr3_length: 14; cdr3_nt: TGTGCCAGCAGGAGACAGGCATCGAACACTGAAGCTTTCTTT; cdr3_aa: CASRRQASNTEAFF
clone_size: -; j_call: TRBJ2-1; d_call: -; v_call: TRBV5-6; cdr3_length: 11; cdr3_nt: TGTGCCAGCAGCTATATAAATGAGCAGTTCTTC; cdr3_aa: CASSYINEQFF
clone_size: -; j_call: TRBJ1-5; d_call: -; v_call: TRBV7-2; cdr3_length: 15; cdr3_nt: TGTGCCAGCAGCTCCCTATGGCAGGGCAATCAGCCCCAGCATTTT; cdr3_aa: CASSSLWQGNQPQHF
clone_size: once; j_call: TRBJ2-2; d_call: -; v_call: TRBV27; cdr3_length: 16; cdr3_nt: TGTGCCAGCAGTCCAGGGACACCTATAAACACCGGGGAGCTGTTTTTT; cdr3_aa: CASSPGTPINTGELFF
clone_size: -; j_call: TRBJ2-7; d_call: TRBD2; v_call: TRBV4-3; cdr3_length: 16; cdr3_nt: TGCGCCAGCAGCCGAGGACGGGGGGGCCTCTCCTACGAGCAGTACTTC; cdr3_aa: CASSRGRGGLSYEQYF
clone_size: -; j_call: TRBJ2-1; d_call: TRBD2; v_call: TRBV11-3; cdr3_length: 17; cdr3_nt: TGTGCCAGCAGCTCCGCCCTAGAGCGGGGGGGAGGCGATGAGCAGTTCTTC; cdr3_aa: CASSSALERGGGDEQFF
clone_size: few; j_call: TRBJ1-6; d_call: TRBD1; v_call: TRBV7-2; cdr3_length: 16; cdr3_nt: TGTGCCAGCAGCAGACAGGGGGACTCCTATAATTCACCCCTCCACTTT; cdr3_aa: CASSRQGDSYNSPLHF
clone_size: -; j_call: TRBJ2-1; d_call: TRBD2; v_call: TRBV7-2; cdr3_length: 15; cdr3_nt: TGTGCCAGCAGCCCGGGACTAGCGGGGGGGCAGGAGCAGTTCTTC; cdr3_aa: CASSPGLAGGQEQFF
clone_size: -; j_call: TRBJ1-1; d_call: TRBD1; v_call: TRBV30; cdr3_length: 12; cdr3_nt: TGTGCCGCCGACAGGGGTATGGCTGAAGCTTTCTTT; cdr3_aa: CAADRGMAEAFF
clone_size: -; j_call: TRBJ2-7; d_call: TRBD1; v_call: TRBV30; cdr3_length: 15; cdr3_nt: TGTGCCTGGAATTTACGACAGGTAGGGGGCGACGAGCAGTACTTC; cdr3_aa: CAWNLRQVGGDEQYF
clone_size: -; j_call: TRBJ1-5; d_call: TRBD1; v_call: TRBV19; cdr3_length: 17; cdr3_nt: TGTGCCAGTAGTACCGACCGACACGGGACAGGCTCGGGGCCCCAGCATTTT; cdr3_aa: CASSTDRHGTGSGPQHF
clone_size: -; j_call: TRBJ1-6; d_call: -; v_call: TRBV7-9; cdr3_length: 19; cdr3_nt: TGTGCCAGCAGCTTAGGTAGTCTCAGAGGCGGGGGATATAATTCACCCCTCCACTTT; cdr3_aa: CASSLGSLRGGGYNSPLHF
clone_size: -; j_call: TRBJ1-2; d_call: TRBD1; v_call: TRBV9; cdr3_length: 16; cdr3_nt: TGTGCCAGCAGCCTAGACCGGGACAGGTATAACTATGGCTACACCTTC; cdr3_aa: CASSLDRDRYNYGYTF
clone_size: -; j_call: TRBJ2-2; d_call: -; v_call: TRBV6-1; cdr3_length: 14; cdr3_nt: TGTGCCAGCGAAAGCCTCCTGAACACCGGGGAGCTGTTTTTT; cdr3_aa: CASESLLNTGELFF
clone_size: -; j_call: TRBJ2-1; d_call: TRBD1; v_call: TRBV9; cdr3_length: 16; cdr3_nt: TGTGCCAGCAGCGTCAGACAGGGGGCCTTGATGCAGGAGCAGTTCTTC; cdr3_aa: CASSVRQGALMQEQFF
clone_size: -; j_call: TRBJ1-2; d_call: -; v_call: TRBV10-2; cdr3_length: 12; cdr3_nt: TGCGCCAGCATCGCTAGAAGGTATGGCTACACCTTC; cdr3_aa: CASIARRYGYTF
clone_size: -; j_call: TRBJ1-1; d_call: TRBD1; v_call: TRBV2; cdr3_length: 15; cdr3_nt: TGTGCCAGCAGACCCCGGACAGGCATGAACACTGAAGCTTTCTTT; cdr3_aa: CASRPRTGMNTEAFF
clone_size: -; j_call: TRBJ1-3; d_call: TRBD1; v_call: TRBV29-1; cdr3_length: 13; cdr3_nt: TGCAGCGTCGGGACAGCCTCTGGAAACACCATATATTTT; cdr3_aa: CSVGTASGNTIYF
clone_size: few; j_call: TRBJ1-4; d_call: -; v_call: TRBV15; cdr3_length: 16; cdr3_nt: TGTGCCACCAGCAGAGATAAAACAGCAACTAATGAAAAACTGTTTTTT; cdr3_aa: CATSRDKTATNEKLFF
clone_size: -; j_call: TRBJ1-6; d_call: -; v_call: TRBV27; cdr3_length: 13; cdr3_nt: TGTGCCAGCGGCAGGACGGGATATTCACCCCTCCACTTT; cdr3_aa: CASGRTGYSPLHF
clone_size: -; j_call: TRBJ2-2; d_call: TRBD1; v_call: TRBV7-3; cdr3_length: 17; cdr3_nt: TGTGCCAGCAGCTTACGAGGGACAGGATCGAACACCGGGGAGCTGTTTTTT; cdr3_aa: CASSLRGTGSNTGELFF
clone_size: -; j_call: TRBJ1-2; d_call: -; v_call: TRBV6-1; cdr3_length: 14; cdr3_nt: TGTGCCAGCAGCCCCGGAGAAGCTAACTATGGCTACACCTTC; cdr3_aa: CASSPGEANYGYTF
clone_size: -; j_call: TRBJ2-2; d_call: TRBD1; v_call: TRBV2; cdr3_length: 16; cdr3_nt: TGTGCCAGCAGTGCGGCCGGGACAGGGAACACCGGGGAGCTGTTTTTT; cdr3_aa: CASSAAGTGNTGELFF
clone_size: -; j_call: TRBJ2-7; d_call: TRBD1; v_call: TRBV5-8; cdr3_length: 14; cdr3_nt: TGTGCCAGCAGCTTGACAGGGGCCTCCTACGAGCAGTACTTC; cdr3_aa: CASSLTGASYEQYF
clone_size: -; j_call: TRBJ1-4; d_call: -; v_call: TRBV30; cdr3_length: 13; cdr3_nt: TGTGCCTGGAGTGCCGCAACTAATGAAAAACTGTTTTTT; cdr3_aa: CAWSAATNEKLFF
clone_size: -; j_call: TRBJ2-2; d_call: TRBD1; v_call: TRBV6-6; cdr3_length: 15; cdr3_nt: TGTGCCAGCAGTTACCGGGACAGACTTCAGGGGGAGCTGTTTTTT; cdr3_aa: CASSYRDRLQGELFF
clone_size: once; j_call: TRBJ2-2; d_call: -; v_call: TRBV4-1; cdr3_length: 16; cdr3_nt: TGCGCCAGCAGCCAAGATTTACAGACGAACACCGGGGAGCTGTTTTTT; cdr3_aa: CASSQDLQTNTGELFF
clone_size: -; j_call: TRBJ2-7; d_call: -; v_call: TRBV7-9; cdr3_length: 12; cdr3_nt: TGTGCCAGCAGCCCCCCCCCAGGCGAGCAGTACTTC; cdr3_aa: CASSPPPGEQYF
clone_size: -; j_call: TRBJ1-1; d_call: -; v_call: TRBV7-2; cdr3_length: 13; cdr3_nt: TGTGCCAGCAGCTCAACAAAGAACACTGAAGCTTTCTTT; cdr3_aa: CASSSTKNTEAFF
clone_size: -; j_call: TRBJ2-2; d_call: TRBD2; v_call: TRBV5-1; cdr3_length: 16; cdr3_nt: TGCGCCAGCAGCTTGAAGGCGGGGGGCCTCACCGGGGAGCTGTTTTTT; cdr3_aa: CASSLKAGGLTGELFF
clone_size: -; j_call: TRBJ2-7; d_call: -; v_call: TRBV6-5; cdr3_length: 13; cdr3_nt: TGTGCCAGCAGTTACCCAGGGCCTGGGGAGCAGTACTTC; cdr3_aa: CASSYPGPGEQYF
clone_size: -; j_call: TRBJ2-7; d_call: -; v_call: TRBV13; cdr3_length: 15; cdr3_nt: TGTGCCAGCAGCCCTAGACAGGGCGGGATGGGCGAGCAGTACTTC; cdr3_aa: CASSPRQGGMGEQYF